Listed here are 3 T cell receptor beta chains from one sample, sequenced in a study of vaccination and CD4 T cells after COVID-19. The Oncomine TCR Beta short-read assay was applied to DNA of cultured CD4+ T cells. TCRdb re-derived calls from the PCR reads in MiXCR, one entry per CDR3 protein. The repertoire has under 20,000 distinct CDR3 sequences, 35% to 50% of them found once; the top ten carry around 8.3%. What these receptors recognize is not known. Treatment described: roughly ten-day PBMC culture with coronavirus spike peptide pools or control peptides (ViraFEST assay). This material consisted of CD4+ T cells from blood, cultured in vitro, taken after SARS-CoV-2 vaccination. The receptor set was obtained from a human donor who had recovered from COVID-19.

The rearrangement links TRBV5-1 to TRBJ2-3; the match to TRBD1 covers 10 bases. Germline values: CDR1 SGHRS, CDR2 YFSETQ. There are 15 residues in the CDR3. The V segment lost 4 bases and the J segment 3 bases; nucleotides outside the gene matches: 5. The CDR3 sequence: CASSLGTGVTDTQYF. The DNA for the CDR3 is TGCGCCAGCAGCCTCGGGACAGGGGTAACAGATACGCAGTATTTT.

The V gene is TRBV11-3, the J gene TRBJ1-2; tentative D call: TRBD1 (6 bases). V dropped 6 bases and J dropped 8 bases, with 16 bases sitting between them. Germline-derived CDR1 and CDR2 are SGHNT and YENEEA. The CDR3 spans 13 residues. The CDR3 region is CASSRFRGAGYTF. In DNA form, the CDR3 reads TGTGCCAGCAGTAGGTTCAGGGGAGCGGGCTACACCTTC.

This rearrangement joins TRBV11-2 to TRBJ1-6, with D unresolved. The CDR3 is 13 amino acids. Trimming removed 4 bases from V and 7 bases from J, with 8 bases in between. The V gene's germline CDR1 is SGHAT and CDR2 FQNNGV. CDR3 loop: CASSSVLNSPLHF. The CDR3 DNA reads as TGTGCCAGCAGCTCGGTGTTAAATTCACCCCTCCACTTT.